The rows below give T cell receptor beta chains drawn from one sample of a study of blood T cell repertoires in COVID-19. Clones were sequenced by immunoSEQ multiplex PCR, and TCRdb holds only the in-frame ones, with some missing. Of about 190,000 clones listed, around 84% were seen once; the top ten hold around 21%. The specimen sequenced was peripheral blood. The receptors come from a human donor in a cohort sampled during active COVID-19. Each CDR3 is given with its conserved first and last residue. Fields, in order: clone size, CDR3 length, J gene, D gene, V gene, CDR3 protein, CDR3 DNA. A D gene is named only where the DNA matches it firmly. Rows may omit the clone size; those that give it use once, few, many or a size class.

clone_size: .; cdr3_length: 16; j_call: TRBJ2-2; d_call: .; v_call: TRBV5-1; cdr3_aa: CASSLVVGLNTGELFF; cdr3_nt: TGCGCCAGCAGCTTGGTCGTGGGCTTAAACACCGGGGAGCTGTTTTTT
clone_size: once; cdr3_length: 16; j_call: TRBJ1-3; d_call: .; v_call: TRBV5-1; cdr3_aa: CASSPAGVYSGNTIYF; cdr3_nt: TGCGCCAGCAGCCCTGCCGGGGTATACTCTGGAAACACCATATATTTT
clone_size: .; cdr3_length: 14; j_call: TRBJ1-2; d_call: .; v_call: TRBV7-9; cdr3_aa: CASSLAEASYGYTF; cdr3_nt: TGTGCCAGCAGCTTAGCGGAGGCAAGCTATGGCTACACCTTC
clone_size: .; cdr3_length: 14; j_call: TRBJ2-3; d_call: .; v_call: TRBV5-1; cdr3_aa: CASSLDRVADTQYF; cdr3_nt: TGCGCCAGCAGCTTGGACAGGGTTGCAGATACGCAGTATTTT
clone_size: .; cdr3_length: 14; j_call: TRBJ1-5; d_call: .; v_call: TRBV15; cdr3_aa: CATSRDDPRQPQHF; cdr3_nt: TGTGCCACCAGCAGAGATGATCCCCGGCAGCCCCAGCATTTT
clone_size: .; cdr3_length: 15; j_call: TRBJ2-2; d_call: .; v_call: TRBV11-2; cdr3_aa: CASSLAGSATGELFF; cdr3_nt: TGTGCCAGCAGCTTAGCGGGAAGTGCCACCGGGGAGCTGTTTTTT
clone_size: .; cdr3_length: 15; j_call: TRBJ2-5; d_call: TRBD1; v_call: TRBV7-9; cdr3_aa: CASSPPGTVKETQYF; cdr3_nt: TGTGCCAGCAGCCCACCCGGGACAGTAAAAGAGACCCAGTACTTC
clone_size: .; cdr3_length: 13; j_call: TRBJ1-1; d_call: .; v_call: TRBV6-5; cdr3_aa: CASRKRSGAEAFF; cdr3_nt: TGTGCCAGCAGAAAACGAAGCGGCGCTGAAGCTTTCTTT
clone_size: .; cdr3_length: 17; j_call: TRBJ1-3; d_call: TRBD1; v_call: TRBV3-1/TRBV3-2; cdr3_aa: CASSQGWTGTTGNTIYF; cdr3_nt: TGTGCCAGCAGCCAAGGATGGACAGGGACGACTGGAAACACCATATATTTT
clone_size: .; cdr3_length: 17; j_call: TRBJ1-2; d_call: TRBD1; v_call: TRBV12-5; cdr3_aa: CASAPTFRDRGTTGYTF; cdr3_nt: TGTGCTAGTGCCCCGACCTTCCGGGACAGGGGAACGACTGGCTACACCTTC
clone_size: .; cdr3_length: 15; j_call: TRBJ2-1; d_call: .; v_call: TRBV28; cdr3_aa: CASSLGGRPYNEQFF; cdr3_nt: TGTGCCAGCAGTTTGGGGGGTAGGCCCTACAATGAGCAGTTCTTC
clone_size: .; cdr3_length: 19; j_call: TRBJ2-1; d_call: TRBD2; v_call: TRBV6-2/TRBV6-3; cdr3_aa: CASSPGGSPMLSSYNEQFF; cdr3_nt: TGTGCCAGCAGTCCGGGCGGGAGCCCTATGCTCAGCTCCTACAATGAGCAGTTCTTC
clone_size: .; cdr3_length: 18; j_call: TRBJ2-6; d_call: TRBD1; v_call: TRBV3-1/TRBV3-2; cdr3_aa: CASSPGTGTSYGANVLTF; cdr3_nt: TGTGCCAGCAGCCCAGGGACAGGGACTTCTTATGGGGCCAACGTCCTGACTTTC
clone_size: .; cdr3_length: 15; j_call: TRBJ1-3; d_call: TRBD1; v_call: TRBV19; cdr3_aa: CASSLTGTAGNTIYF; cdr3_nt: TGTGCCAGTAGCCTGACCGGGACAGCTGGAAACACCATATATTTT
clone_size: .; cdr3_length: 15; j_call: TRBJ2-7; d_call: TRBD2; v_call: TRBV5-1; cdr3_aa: CASGLGNRSSYEQYF; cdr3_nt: TGCGCCAGCGGACTAGGGAACAGGAGCTCCTACGAGCAGTACTTC
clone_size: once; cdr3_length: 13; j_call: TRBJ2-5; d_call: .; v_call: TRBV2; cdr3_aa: CASSKEAQETQYF; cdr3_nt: TGTGCCAGCAGCAAGGAGGCCCAAGAGACCCAGTACTTC
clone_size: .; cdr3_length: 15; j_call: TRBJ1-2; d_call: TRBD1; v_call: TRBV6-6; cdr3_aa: CASSYADRGLYGYTF; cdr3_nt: TGTGCCAGCAGTTACGCCGACAGGGGACTCTATGGCTACACCTTC
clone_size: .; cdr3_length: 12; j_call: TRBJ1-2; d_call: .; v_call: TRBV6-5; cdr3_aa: CASAGDFYGYTF; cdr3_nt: TGTGCCAGCGCAGGGGATTTCTATGGCTACACCTTC
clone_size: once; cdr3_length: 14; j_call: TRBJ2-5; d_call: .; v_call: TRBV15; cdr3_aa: CATSRGQLQETQYF; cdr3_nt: TGTGCCACCAGCCGTGGACAACTACAAGAGACCCAGTACTTC
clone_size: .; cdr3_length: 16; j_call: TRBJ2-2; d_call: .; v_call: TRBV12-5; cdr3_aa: CASPGIGTGGGGELFF; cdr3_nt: TGTGCTAGCCCCGGTATTGGGACGGGGGGCGGAGGGGAGCTGTTTTTT
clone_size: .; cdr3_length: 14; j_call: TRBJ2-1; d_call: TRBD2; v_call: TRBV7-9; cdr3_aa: CASLAGGGSNEQFF; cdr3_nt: TGTGCCAGCTTAGCGGGAGGCGGTAGCAATGAGCAGTTCTTC
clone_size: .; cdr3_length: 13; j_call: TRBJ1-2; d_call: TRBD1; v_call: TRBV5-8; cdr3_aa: CASSSRTGYGYTF; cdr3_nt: TGTGCCAGCAGCTCACGGACAGGGTATGGCTACACCTTC
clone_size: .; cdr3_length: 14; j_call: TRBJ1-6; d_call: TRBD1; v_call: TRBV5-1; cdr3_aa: CASSPGQTNSPLHF; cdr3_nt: TGCGCCAGCAGCCCGGGACAGACTAATTCACCCCTCCACTTT
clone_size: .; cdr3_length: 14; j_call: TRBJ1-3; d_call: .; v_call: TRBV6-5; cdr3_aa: CASIAGFSGNTIYF; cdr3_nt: TGTGCCAGCATAGCCGGCTTCTCTGGAAACACCATATATTTT